Listed below are T cell receptor beta chains from one sample, sequenced in a study of breast tumors, draining lymph nodes, adjacent tissues. TCRdb independently ran MiXCR on the multiplex PCR reads; one entry per CDR3 protein. The sample includes under 110,000 distinct CDR3 sequences, 30% of them seen just once. The specimen sequenced was axillary lymph node tissue. These receptors were obtained from a female donor with breast cancer. Some clones in this sample may be carry-over from other donors' samples. The CDR3 runs from the conserved cysteine through the conserved F or W. A D gene is named only where the DNA matches it firmly. Size tells how often a clone was seen (once, few, many) or the class of an expanded clone, and some rows leave it out.

d_call j_call cdr3_length clone_size v_call cdr3_aa cdr3_nt
NA TRBJ2-5 15 many TRBV5-1 CASSLAWAGQETQYF TGCGCCAGCAGCTTGGCCTGGGCGGGACAAGAGACCCAGTACTTC
NA TRBJ2-2 14 many TRBV20-1 CRALLAGNTGELFF TGCAGGGCCTTACTAGCAGGGAACACCGGGGAGCTGTTTTTT
TRBD2 TRBJ2-2 16 many TRBV11-3 CASSPTSGRSTGELFF TGTGCCAGCAGCCCCACTAGCGGGAGAAGCACCGGGGAGCTGTTTTTT
NA TRBJ1-2 14 few TRBV28 CASRRAPGNYGYTF TGTGCCAGCAGAAGGGCGCCGGGTAACTATGGCTACACCTTC
NA TRBJ2-1 13 many TRBV20-1 CSARGQLADEQFF TGCAGTGCTAGAGGCCAGCTGGCCGATGAGCAGTTCTTC
TRBD2 TRBJ2-5 17 many TRBV2 CASSVTIAGDNQETQYF TGTGCCAGCAGTGTAACCATAGCGGGGGACAACCAAGAGACCCAGTACTTC
TRBD1 TRBJ1-2 14 many TRBV20-1 CSARGQGDSYGYTF TGCAGTGCTAGGGGACAGGGGGACTCCTATGGCTACACCTTC
TRBD1 TRBJ1-6 16 NA TRBV4-1 CASSLSPTGGNSPLHF TGCGCCAGCAGCTTAAGTCCCACAGGGGGGAATTCACCCCTCCACTTT
NA TRBJ2-3 15 NA TRBV5-1 CASSLVGGATDTQYF TGCGCCAGCAGCTTGGTAGGGGGGGCGACAGATACGCAGTATTTT
NA TRBJ2-7 17 NA TRBV4-1 CASSQDLETVFDYEQYF TGCGCCAGCAGCCAAGATCTTGAGACAGTTTTTGACTACGAGCAGTACTTC
TRBD2 TRBJ2-3 18 NA TRBV10-1 CASSVVRLAGPSTDTQYF TGCGCCAGCAGTGTAGTCCGACTAGCGGGTCCCAGCACAGATACGCAGTATTTT
NA TRBJ1-1 12 many TRBV2 CASSGQNTEAFF TGTGCCAGCAGTGGACAGAACACTGAAGCTTTCTTT
NA TRBJ2-7 14 many TRBV20-1 CSANTYRESYEQYF TGCAGTGCGAACACCTACAGGGAATCCTACGAGCAGTACTTC
NA TRBJ2-7 19 many TRBV20-1 CSARSGGDFGTVGGYEQYF TGCAGTGCTAGGTCCGGCGGTGATTTTGGGACAGTGGGGGGGTACGAGCAGTACTTC
TRBD1 TRBJ1-2 15 many TRBV14 CASSQGTGGVYGSTF TGTGCCAGCAGCCAAGGAACAGGGGGCGTCTATGGCTCCACCTTC
NA TRBJ2-7 12 many TRBV6-5 CASSPWGNEQYF TGTGCCAGCAGCCCCTGGGGGAACGAGCAGTACTTC
NA TRBJ1-1 15 NA TRBV19 CASRPQVAGNTEAFF TGTGCCAGTAGACCCCAAGTGGCAGGGAACACTGAAGCTTTCTTT
NA TRBJ1-2 12 many TRBV28 CASTDKYYGYTF TGTGCCAGCACGGACAAGTACTATGGCTACACCTTC
TRBD1 TRBJ1-2 14 many TRBV5-1 CASMGQGESYGYTF TGCGCCAGCATGGGACAGGGGGAGAGCTATGGCTACACCTTC
NA TRBJ2-2 13 many TRBV11-3 CASSSSGSGELFF TGTGCCAGCAGCTCGTCCGGGTCCGGGGAGCTGTTTTTT
TRBD2 TRBJ2-5 14 many TRBV6-1 CASSVLAGGETQYF TGTGCCAGCAGTGTACTAGCGGGAGGGGAGACCCAGTACTTC
NA TRBJ1-3 16 many TRBV9 CASSVGIRDSGNTIYF TGTGCCAGCAGCGTAGGGATCAGGGACTCTGGAAACACCATATATTTT
NA TRBJ1-1 14 few TRBV27 CASSLRRTNTEAFF TGTGCCAGCAGTTTAAGGCGGACAAACACTGAAGCTTTCTTT
NA TRBJ1-2 14 once TRBV10-3 CAITGGRENYGYTF TGTGCCATCACTGGGGGGCGGGAGAACTATGGCTACACCTTC
TRBD2 TRBJ2-7 18 many TRBV29-1 CSVEDPIGEAGGFYEQYF TGCAGCGTTGAAGATCCTATTGGTGAAGCGGGAGGTTTCTACGAGCAGTACTTC
NA TRBJ2-2 14 many TRBV6-5 CASNSGLGTGELFF TGTGCCAGCAACTCCGGCCTCGGGACCGGGGAGCTGTTTTTT
NA TRBJ2-7 15 NA TRBV5-1 CASSWGGVGTYEQYF TGCGCCAGCAGCTGGGGCGGGGTCGGTACCTACGAGCAGTACTTC
TRBD1 TRBJ2-6 17 many TRBV28 CASSFAGGISGANVLTF TGTGCCAGCAGTTTTGCAGGGGGAATCTCTGGGGCCAACGTCCTGACTTTC
NA TRBJ2-7 13 many TRBV20-1 CSAWDFLSYEQYF TGCAGTGCTTGGGACTTCCTCTCCTACGAGCAGTACTTC
NA TRBJ2-2 16 many TRBV7-6 CASSLEGGRNTGELFF TGTGCCAGCAGCTTGGAAGGGGGGAGGAACACCGGGGAGCTGTTTTTT
TRBD2 TRBJ2-1 17 NA TRBV7-9 CASSLFPGLAGVGEQFF TGTGCCAGCAGTCTTTTCCCGGGACTAGCGGGAGTCGGTGAGCAGTTCTTC
NA TRBJ1-2 14 many TRBV7-2 CASSLRALGYGYTF TGTGCCAGCAGCCTCAGGGCTTTGGGATATGGCTACACCTTC
NA TRBJ1-2 14 many TRBV7-9 CASSPDGGSPGYTF TGTGCCAGCAGCCCAGACGGGGGATCCCCAGGCTACACCTTC
TRBD2 TRBJ2-7 15 many TRBV5-5 CASSLTSGSGYEQYF TGTGCCAGCAGCCTGACTAGCGGGAGCGGGTACGAGCAGTACTTC
TRBD2 TRBJ2-7 13 NA TRBV7-2 CASSGLGGSEQYF TGTGCCAGCAGCGGCTTGGGGGGGAGCGAGCAGTACTTC
NA TRBJ2-3 12 NA TRBV19 CASSTTTDTQYF TGTGCCAGTAGTACCACCACAGATACGCAGTATTTT
NA TRBJ1-4 14 many TRBV9 CASSVDWADEKLFF TGTGCCAGCAGCGTAGACTGGGCGGATGAAAAACTGTTTTTT
TRBD1 TRBJ2-7 12 many TRBV6-1 CASSESTGTGYF TGTGCCAGCAGTGAGTCTACCGGGACAGGGTATTTC
NA TRBJ2-7 13 many TRBV12-3/TRBV12-4 CASSFGGAREQYF TGTGCCAGCAGTTTCGGAGGGGCTCGCGAGCAGTACTTC
NA TRBJ2-5 14 many TRBV5-6 CASSFGLGPSTQYF TGTGCCAGCAGCTTTGGACTCGGACCGTCGACCCAGTACTTC
NA TRBJ1-5 13 many TRBV20-1 CSARGRRDQPQHF TGCAGTGCGAGAGGCAGGAGGGATCAGCCCCAGCATTTT
NA TRBJ2-2 13 many TRBV5-1 CASRITDTGELFF TGCGCCAGCAGAATTACAGACACCGGGGAGCTGTTTTTT
NA TRBJ1-2 15 many TRBV7-6 CASSLDSPGENGYPF TGTGCCAGCAGCTTAGATTCACCCGGCGAGAACGGCTACCCCTTC
NA TRBJ1-4 17 many TRBV5-1 CASSLEGVRRTNEKLFF TGCGCCAGCAGCTTGGAAGGTGTGCGGAGGACTAATGAAAAACTGTTTTTT
TRBD1 TRBJ1-2 15 NA TRBV6-5 CASSHGQGARFGYTF TGTGCCAGCAGTCACGGGCAGGGGGCGCGGTTTGGCTACACCTTC